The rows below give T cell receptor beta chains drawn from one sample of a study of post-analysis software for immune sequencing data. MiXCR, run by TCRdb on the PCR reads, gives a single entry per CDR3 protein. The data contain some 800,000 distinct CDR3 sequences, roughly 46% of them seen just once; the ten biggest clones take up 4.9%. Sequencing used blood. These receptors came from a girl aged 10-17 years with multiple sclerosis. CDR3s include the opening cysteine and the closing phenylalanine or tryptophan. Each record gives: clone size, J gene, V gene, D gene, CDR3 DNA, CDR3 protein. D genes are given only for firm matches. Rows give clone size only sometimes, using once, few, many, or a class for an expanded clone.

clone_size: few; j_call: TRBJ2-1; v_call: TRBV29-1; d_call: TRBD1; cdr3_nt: TGCAGCGTTGAGGGACAGGGGGTCAGTGACTCCTACAATGAGCAGTTCTTC; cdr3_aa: CSVEGQGVSDSYNEQFF
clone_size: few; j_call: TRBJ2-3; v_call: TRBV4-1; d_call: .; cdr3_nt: TGCGCCAGCTCCGAGGGGCTCTACAGCACAGATACGCAGTATTTT; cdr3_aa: CASSEGLYSTDTQYF
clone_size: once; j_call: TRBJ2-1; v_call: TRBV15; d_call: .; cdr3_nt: TGTGCCACCAGCAGAGATTATGGGCAGGCCGTGGGTGAGCAGTTCTTC; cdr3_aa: CATSRDYGQAVGEQFF
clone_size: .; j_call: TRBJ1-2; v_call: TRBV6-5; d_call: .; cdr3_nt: TGTGCCAGCAGTTCAGGCCCCAGAGGGGGCTACACCTTC; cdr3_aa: CASSSGPRGGYTF
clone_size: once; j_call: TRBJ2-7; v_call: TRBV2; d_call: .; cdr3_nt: TGTGCCAGCACCTACTCCCCCGGCGGGGGCGACTACGAGCAGTACTTC; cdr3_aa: CASTYSPGGGDYEQYF
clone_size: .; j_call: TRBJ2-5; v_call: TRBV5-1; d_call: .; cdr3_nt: TGCGCCAGCAGCTCAGGAGCCGGGAACTACCAAGAGACCCAGTACTTC; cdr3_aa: CASSSGAGNYQETQYF
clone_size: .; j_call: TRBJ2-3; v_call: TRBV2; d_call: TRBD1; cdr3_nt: TGTGCCAGCAGGGGTACAGGGGCAGCAGATACGCAGTATTTT; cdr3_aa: CASRGTGAADTQYF
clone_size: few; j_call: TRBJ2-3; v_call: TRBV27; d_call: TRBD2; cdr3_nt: TGTGCCAGCAGTTTAGTCGGCGGGAGTTTCACAGATACGCAGTATTTT; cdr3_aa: CASSLVGGSFTDTQYF
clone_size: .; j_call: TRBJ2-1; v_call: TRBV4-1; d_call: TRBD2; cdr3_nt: TGCGCCAGCAGCCAAGTTGGGGCCGGACTAGCGGGAGATGACAATGAGCAGTTCTTC; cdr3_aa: CASSQVGAGLAGDDNEQFF
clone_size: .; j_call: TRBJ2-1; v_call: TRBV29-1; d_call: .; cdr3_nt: TGCAGCGTCGGACGGGACAGACTAGCTCGGCCCTCCTACAATGAGCAGTTCTTC; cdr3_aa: CSVGRDRLARPSYNEQFF
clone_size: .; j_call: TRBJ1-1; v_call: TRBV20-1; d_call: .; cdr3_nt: TGCAGTGCCTCCGACATGGGTTTCAACACTGAAGCTTTCTTT; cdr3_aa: CSASDMGFNTEAFF
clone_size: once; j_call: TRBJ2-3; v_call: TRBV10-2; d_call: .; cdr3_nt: TGCGCCAGCAGTGAGGCTAGCGCCCTAGAAGATACGCAGTATTTT; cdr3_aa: CASSEASALEDTQYF
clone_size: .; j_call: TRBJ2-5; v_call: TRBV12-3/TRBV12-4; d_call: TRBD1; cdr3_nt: TGTGCCAGCAGTACAGGGGGCGGGACCGAGACCCAGTACTTC; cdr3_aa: CASSTGGGTETQYF
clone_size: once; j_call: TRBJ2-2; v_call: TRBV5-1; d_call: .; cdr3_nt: TGCGCCAGCAGCTTAAGGCCCCCGGGGGGCAACACCGGGGAGCTGTTTTTT; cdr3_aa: CASSLRPPGGNTGELFF
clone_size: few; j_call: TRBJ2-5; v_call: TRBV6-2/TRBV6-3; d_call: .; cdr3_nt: TGTGCCAGCAGTTACGGGCTAGCGCGGACCCAAGAGACCCAGTACTTC; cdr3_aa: CASSYGLARTQETQYF
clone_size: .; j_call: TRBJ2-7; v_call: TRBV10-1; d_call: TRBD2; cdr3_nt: TGCGCCAGCAGTGTCGCACGACTAGCGGGAATTCACGAGCAGTACTTC; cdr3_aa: CASSVARLAGIHEQYF
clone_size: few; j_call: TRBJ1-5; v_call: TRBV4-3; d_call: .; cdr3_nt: TGCGCCAGCAGCCGGAACCTGGAGCAGCCCCAGCATTTT; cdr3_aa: CASSRNLEQPQHF
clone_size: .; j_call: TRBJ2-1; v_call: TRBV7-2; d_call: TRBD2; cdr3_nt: TGTGCCAGCAGCGGCTGGACTAGCGGGAAGAATGAGCAGTTCTTC; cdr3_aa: CASSGWTSGKNEQFF
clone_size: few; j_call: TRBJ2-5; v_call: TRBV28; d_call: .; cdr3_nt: TGTGCCAGCAGTTTCCGCCTGGGGATAGAGACCCAGTACTTC; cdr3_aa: CASSFRLGIETQYF
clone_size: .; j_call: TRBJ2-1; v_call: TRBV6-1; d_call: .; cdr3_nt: TGTGCCAGCCGGACCCTAATTGTAATTAACGATGAGCAGTTCTTC; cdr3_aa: CASRTLIVINDEQFF
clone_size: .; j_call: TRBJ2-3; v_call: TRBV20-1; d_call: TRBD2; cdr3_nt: TGCAGTGCTAGCGGGTTTGGCGGGAGCTACACAGATACGCAGTATTTT; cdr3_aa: CSASGFGGSYTDTQYF
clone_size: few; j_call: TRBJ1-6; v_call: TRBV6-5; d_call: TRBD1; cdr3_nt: TGTGCCAGCAGTGGGGACAGGGTAGGCTCACCCCTCCACTTT; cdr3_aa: CASSGDRVGSPLHF
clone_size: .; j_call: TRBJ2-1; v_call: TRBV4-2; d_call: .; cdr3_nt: TGTGCCAGCAGCCAAGGGGCGGGACCCGGAAATGAGCAGTTCTTC; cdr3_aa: CASSQGAGPGNEQFF
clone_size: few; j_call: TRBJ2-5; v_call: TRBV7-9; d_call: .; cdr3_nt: TGTGCCAGCAGCATGGTAGGAGAGACCCAGTACTTC; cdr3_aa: CASSMVGETQYF
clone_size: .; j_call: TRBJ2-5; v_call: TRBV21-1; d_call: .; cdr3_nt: TGTGCCAGCGGACTGCGAGAGACTCAGTACTTC; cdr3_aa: CASGLRETQYF
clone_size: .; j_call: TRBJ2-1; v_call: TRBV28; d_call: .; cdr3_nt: TGTGCCAGCAGTCCTGCCGTCCTTAGTAGCTCCTACAATGAGCAGTTCTTC; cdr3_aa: CASSPAVLSSSYNEQFF
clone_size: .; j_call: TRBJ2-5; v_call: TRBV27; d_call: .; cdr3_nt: TGTGCCAGCAGGGACAAGAGCGATGAGCAGTACTTC; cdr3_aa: CASRDKSDEQYF
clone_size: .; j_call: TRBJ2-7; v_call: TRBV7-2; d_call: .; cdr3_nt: TGTGCCAGCAGCAGTGGGGGCACTGGGGGAAACGAGCAGTACTTC; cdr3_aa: CASSSGGTGGNEQYF